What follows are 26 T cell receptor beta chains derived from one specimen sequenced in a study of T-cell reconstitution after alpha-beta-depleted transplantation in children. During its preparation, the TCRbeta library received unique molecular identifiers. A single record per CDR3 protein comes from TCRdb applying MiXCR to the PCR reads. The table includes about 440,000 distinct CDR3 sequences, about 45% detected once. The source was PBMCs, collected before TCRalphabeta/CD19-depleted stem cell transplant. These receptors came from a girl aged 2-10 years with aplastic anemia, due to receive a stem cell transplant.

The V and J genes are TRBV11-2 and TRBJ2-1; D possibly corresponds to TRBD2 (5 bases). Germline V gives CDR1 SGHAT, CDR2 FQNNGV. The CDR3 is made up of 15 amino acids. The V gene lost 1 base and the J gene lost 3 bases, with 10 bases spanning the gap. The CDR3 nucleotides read TGTGCCAGCAGCTTAGTCGACTACTACTACAATGAGCAGTTCTTC. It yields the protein CASSLVDYYYNEQFF. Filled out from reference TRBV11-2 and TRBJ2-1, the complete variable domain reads EAGVAQSPRYKIIEKRQSVAFWCNPISGHATLYWYQQILGQGPKLLIQFQNNGVVDDSQLPKDRFSAERLKGVDSTLKIQPAKLEDSAVYLCASSLVDYYYNEQFFGPGTRLTVL.

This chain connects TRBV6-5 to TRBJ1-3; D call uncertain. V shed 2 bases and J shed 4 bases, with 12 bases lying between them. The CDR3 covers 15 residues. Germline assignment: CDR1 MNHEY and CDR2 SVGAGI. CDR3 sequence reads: CASSYQNRVGNTIYF. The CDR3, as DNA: TGTGCCAGCAGTTACCAGAACCGAGTGGGAAACACCATATATTTT.

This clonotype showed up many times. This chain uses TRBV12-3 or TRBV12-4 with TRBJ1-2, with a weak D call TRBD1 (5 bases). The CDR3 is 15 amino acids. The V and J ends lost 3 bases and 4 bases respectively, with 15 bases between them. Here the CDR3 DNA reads TGTGCCAGCAGTTTTTGCCAGGGCCACCTCTATGGCTACACCTTC. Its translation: CASSFCQGHLYGYTF.

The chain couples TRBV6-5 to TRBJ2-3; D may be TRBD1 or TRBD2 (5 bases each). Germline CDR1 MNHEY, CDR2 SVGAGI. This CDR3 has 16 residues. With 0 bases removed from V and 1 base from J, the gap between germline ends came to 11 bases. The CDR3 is CASSYSTGLGTDTQYF. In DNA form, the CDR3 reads TGTGCCAGCAGTTACTCGACGGGGCTGGGCACAGATACGCAGTATTTT.

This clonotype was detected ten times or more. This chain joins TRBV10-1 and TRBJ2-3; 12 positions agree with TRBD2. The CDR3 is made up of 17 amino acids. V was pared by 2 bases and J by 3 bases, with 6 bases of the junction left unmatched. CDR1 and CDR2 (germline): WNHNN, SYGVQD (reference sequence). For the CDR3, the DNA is TGCGCCAGCAGTGAGGGACTAGCGGGGCCACTTACAGATACGCAGTATTTT. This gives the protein CASSEGLAGPLTDTQYF.

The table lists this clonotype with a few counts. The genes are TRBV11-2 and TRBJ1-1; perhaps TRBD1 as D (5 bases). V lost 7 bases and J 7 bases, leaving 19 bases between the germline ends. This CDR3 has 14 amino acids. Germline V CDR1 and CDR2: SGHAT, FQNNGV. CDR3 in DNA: TGTGCCAGCACCGTAAGCCAGGGTACGAATGAAGCTTTCTTT. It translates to CASTVSQGTNEAFF.

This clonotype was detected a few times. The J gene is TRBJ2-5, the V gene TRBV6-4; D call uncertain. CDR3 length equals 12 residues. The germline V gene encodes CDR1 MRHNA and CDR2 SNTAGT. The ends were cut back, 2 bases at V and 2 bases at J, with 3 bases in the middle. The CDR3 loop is CASSDGQETQYF. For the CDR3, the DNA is TGTGCCAGCAGTGACGGGCAAGAGACCCAGTACTTC.

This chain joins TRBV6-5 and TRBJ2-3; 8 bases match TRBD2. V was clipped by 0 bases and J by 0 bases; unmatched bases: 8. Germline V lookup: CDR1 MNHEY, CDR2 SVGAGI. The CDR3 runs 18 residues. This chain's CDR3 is CASSYSSPSGGSTDTQYF. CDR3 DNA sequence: TGTGCCAGCAGTTACTCGTCGCCCAGCGGGGGAAGCACAGATACGCAGTATTTT.

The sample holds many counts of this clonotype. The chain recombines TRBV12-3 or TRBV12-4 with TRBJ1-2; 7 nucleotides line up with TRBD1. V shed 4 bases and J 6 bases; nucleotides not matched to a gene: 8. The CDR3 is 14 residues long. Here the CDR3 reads CASSSGTEGDGYTF. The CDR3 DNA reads TGTGCCAGCAGTTCCGGGACAGAAGGAGATGGCTACACCTTC.

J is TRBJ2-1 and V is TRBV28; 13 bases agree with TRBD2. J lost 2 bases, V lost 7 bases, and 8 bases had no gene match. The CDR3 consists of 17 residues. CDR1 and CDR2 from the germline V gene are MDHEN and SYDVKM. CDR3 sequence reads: CASKGLAGRLAYNEQFF. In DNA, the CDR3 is TGTGCCAGCAAGGGACTAGCGGGACGTTTGGCCTACAATGAGCAGTTCTTC.

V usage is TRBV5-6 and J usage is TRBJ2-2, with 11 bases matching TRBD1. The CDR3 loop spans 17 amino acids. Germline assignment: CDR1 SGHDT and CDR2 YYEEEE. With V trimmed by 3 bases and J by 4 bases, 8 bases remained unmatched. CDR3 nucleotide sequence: TGTGCCAGCAGCTCGGACAGGGGGCTGTTGTTCACCGGGGAGCTGTTTTTT. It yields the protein CASSSDRGLLFTGELFF.

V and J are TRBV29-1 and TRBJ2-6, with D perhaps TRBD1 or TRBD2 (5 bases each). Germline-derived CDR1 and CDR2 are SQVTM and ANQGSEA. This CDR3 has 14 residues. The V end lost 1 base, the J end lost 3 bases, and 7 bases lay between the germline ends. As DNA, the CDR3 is TGCAGCGTTGAAGGAGGGGTTGGGGCCAACGTCCTGACTTTC. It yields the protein CSVEGGVGANVLTF.

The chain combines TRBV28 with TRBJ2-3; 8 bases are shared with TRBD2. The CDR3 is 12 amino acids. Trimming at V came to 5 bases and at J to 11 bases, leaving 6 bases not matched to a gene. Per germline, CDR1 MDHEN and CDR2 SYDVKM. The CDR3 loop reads CASSGPGLVQYF. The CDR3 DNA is TGTGCCAGCAGTGGGCCGGGACTAGTGCAGTATTTT.

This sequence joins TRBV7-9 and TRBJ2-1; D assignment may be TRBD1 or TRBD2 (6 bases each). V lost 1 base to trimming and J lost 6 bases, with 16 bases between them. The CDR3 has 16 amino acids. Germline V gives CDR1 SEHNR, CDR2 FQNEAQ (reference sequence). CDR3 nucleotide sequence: TGTGCCAGCAGCTTAGTTGGGGGGCCGAGTTTCAATGAGCAGTTCTTC. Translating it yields CASSLVGGPSFNEQFF. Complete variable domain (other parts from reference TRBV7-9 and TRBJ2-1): DTGVSQNPRHKITKRGQNVTFRCDPISEHNRLYWYRQTLGQGPEFLTYFQNEAQLEKSRLLSDRFSAERPKGSFSTLEIQRTEQGDSAMYLCASSLVGGPSFNEQFFGPGTRLTVL.

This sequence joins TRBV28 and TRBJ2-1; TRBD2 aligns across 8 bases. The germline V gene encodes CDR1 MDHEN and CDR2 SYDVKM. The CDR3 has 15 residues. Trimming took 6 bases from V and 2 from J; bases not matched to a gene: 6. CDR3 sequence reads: CASSESGSPYNEQFF. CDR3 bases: TGTGCCAGCAGCGAGAGCGGGAGCCCCTACAATGAGCAGTTCTTC.

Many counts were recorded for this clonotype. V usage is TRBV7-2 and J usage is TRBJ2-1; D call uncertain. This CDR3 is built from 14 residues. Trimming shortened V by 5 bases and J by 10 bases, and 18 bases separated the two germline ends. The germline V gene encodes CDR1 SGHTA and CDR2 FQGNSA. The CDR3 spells CASSGKASTREQFF. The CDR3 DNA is TGTGCCAGCAGCGGGAAGGCCTCCACCCGGGAGCAGTTCTTC.

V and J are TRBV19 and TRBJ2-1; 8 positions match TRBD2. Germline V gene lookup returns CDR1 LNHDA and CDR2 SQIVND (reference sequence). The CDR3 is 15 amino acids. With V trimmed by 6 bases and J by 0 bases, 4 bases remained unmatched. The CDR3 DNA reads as TGTGCCAGTAGGTTAGCGGGAAGCTCCTACAATGAGCAGTTCTTC. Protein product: CASRLAGSSYNEQFF.

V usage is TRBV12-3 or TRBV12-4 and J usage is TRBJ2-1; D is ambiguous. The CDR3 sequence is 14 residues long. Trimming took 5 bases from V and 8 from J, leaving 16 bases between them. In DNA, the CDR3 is TGTGCCAGCAGTCTCAGGACCTTTGGGGATGAGCAGTTCTTC. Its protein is CASSLRTFGDEQFF.

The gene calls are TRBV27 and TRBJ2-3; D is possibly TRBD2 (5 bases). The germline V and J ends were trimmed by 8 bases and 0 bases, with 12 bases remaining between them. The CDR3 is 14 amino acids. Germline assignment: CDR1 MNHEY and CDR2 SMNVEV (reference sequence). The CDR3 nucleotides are TGTGCCAGCTGTCGTAGCGCCAGCACAGATACGCAGTATTTT. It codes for CASCRSASTDTQYF.

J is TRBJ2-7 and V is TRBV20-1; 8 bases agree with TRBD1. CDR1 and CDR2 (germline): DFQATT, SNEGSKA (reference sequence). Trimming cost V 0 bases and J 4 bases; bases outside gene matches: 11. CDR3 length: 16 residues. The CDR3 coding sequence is TGCAGTGCTAGAGACAAAGGCCGGGACAGGCGTTACGAGCAGTACTTC. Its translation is CSARDKGRDRRYEQYF.

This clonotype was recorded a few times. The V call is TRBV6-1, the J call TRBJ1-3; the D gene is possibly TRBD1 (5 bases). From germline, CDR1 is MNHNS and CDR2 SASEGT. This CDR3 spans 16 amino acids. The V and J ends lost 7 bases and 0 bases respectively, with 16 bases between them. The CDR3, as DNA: TGTGCCAGCACCCTCCTAATCGGGGCCTCTGGAAACACCATATATTTT. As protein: CASTLLIGASGNTIYF.

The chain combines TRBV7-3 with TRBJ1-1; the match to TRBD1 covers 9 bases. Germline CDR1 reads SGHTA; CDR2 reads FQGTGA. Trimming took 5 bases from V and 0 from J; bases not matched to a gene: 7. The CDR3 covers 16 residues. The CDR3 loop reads CASSPGTGTLNTEAFF. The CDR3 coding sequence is TGTGCCAGCAGCCCCGGGACAGGGACCTTGAACACTGAAGCTTTCTTT.

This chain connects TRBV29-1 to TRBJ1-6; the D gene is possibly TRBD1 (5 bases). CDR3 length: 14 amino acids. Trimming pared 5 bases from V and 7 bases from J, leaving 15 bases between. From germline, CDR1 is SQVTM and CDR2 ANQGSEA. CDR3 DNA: TGCAGCGTTTCGGTCGACAGCCAGAATTCACCCCTCCACTTT. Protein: CSVSVDSQNSPLHF.

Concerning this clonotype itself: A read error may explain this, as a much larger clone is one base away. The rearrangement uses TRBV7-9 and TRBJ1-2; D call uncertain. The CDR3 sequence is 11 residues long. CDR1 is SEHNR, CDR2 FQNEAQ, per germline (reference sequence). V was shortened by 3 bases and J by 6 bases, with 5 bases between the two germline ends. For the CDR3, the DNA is TGTGCCAGCAGCTTGGGCGATGGCTACACCTTC. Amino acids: CASSLGDGYTF.

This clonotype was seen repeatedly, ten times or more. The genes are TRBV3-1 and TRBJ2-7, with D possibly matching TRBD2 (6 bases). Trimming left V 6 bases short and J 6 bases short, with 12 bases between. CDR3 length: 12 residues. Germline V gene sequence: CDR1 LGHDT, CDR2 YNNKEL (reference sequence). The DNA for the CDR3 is TGTGCCAGCAGTGTGGGGGGTTTCGAGCAGTACTTC. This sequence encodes CASSVGGFEQYF.

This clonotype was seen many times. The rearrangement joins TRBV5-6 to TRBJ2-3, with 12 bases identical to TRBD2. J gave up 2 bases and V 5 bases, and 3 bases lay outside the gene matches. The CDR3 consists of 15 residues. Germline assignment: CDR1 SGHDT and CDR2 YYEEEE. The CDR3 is CASSLAGGDTDTQYF. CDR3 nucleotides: TGTGCCAGCAGTCTAGCGGGAGGGGACACAGATACGCAGTATTTT.